The 15 T cell receptor beta chains listed next were all sequenced from one sample in a study of blood T cell repertoires in COVID-19. Profiled with immunoSEQ multiplex PCR; TCRdb holds only in-frame clones, not every one. The data contain 100,000 to 150,000 clones, about four fifths of them seen just once; the ten biggest clones take up 2% to 2.5%. Sequenced: peripheral blood. These receptors all stem from a man between 65 and 85 years old with acute or convalescent COVID-19.

With respect to this clone: One end of the junction varies from germline; a read error may be responsible. The chain links TRBV7-7 to TRBJ1-5; TRBD1 is a possible D gene (5 bases). The CDR3 is 19 amino acids. The germline V gene encodes CDR1 SSHAT and CDR2 FNYEAQ (reference sequence). Here the CDR3 reads CASSLSPGTPTGGNQPQHF. The CDR3 nucleotides are TGTGCTAGCAGCTTATCCCCGGGGACTCCAACGGGGGGCAATCAGCCCCAGCATTTT. The full variable domain, with the rest looked up from reference TRBV7-7 and TRBJ1-5, is GAGVSQSPRYKVTKRGQDVTLRCDPISSHATLYWYQQALGQGPEFLTYFNYEAQPDKSGLPSDRFSAERPEGSISTLTIQRTEQRDSAMYRCASSLSPGTPTGGNQPQHFGDGTRLSIL.

This chain connects TRBV6-5 to TRBJ2-1; 7 nucleotides line up with TRBD1. CDR1 and CDR2 (germline): MNHEY, SVGAGI. CDR3 length equals 14 residues. With V trimmed by 6 bases and J by 2 bases, 4 bases remained unmatched. The CDR3 sequence is CASRPGTAYNEQFF. In nucleotides, the CDR3 is TGTGCCAGCAGGCCCGGGACAGCCTACAATGAGCAGTTCTTC.

This clone was seen just once. The same CDR3 arises from other DNA sequences in this sample as well. The chain recombines TRBV4-2 with TRBJ1-1; weak D call: TRBD1 (5 bases). This CDR3 is 15 amino acids long. The V gene lost 1 base and the J gene lost 1 base, with 10 bases spanning the gap. Germline V gene lookup returns CDR1 LGHNA and CDR2 YNFKEQ. The CDR3 region is CASSQVPGGNTEAFF. DNA of the CDR3: TGTGCCAGCAGCCAAGTCCCCGGGGGGAACACTGAAGCTTTCTTT.

The chain recombines TRBV11-3 with TRBJ1-2, with 7 bases fitting TRBD1. CDR1 SGHNT and CDR2 YENEEA come from the germline V gene. The V and J ends lost 5 bases and 8 bases, in that order; junction bases with no gene match: 5. CDR3 length: 12 residues. The CDR3 sequence is CASSVPRGGYTF. CDR3 coding DNA: TGTGCCAGCAGCGTCCCCAGGGGGGGCTACACCTTC.

The chain has TRBV7-3 and TRBJ1-1, with D perhaps TRBD1 (6 bases). Looked up from germline, CDR1 is SGHTA and CDR2 is FQGTGA. CDR3 length equals 14 residues. V gave up 6 bases and J gave up 1 base, with 12 bases separating them. The CDR3 region is CASSPGHQNTEAFF. The CDR3, as DNA: TGTGCCAGCAGTCCGGGACACCAGAACACTGAAGCTTTCTTT.

V usage is TRBV29-1 and J usage is TRBJ2-5, with D unclear. The CDR3 loop spans 12 amino acids. V was cut by 4 bases and J by 5 bases, with 11 bases left in between. Germline loops: CDR1 SQVTM, CDR2 ANQGSEA. The CDR3 sequence is CSVAPERETQYF. The CDR3, as DNA: TGCAGCGTTGCCCCAGAGAGGGAGACCCAGTACTTC. Full variable domain (missing parts from reference TRBV29-1 and TRBJ2-5): SAVISQKPSRDICQRGTSLTIQCQVDSQVTMMFWYRQQPGQSLTLIATANQGSEATYESGFVIDKFPISRPNLTFSTLTVSNMSPEDSSIYLCSVAPERETQYFGPGTRLLVL.

This chain joins TRBV4-2 and TRBJ2-5, with 9 positions matching TRBD2. V shed 0 bases, J shed 4 bases, and the junction held 6 bases outside the gene matches. CDR3 size: 16 residues. Germline-derived CDR1 and CDR2 are LGHNA and YNFKEQ. CDR3 sequence: CASSQEQRGVGETQYF. CDR3 coding DNA: TGTGCCAGCAGCCAAGAGCAGCGGGGGGTAGGAGAGACCCAGTACTTC.

The sample holds a few counts of this clone. This rearrangement joins TRBV2 to TRBJ2-1; 9 bases agree with TRBD1. J gave up 2 bases and V 7 bases, and 9 bases lay outside the gene matches. The germline V gene encodes CDR1 SNHLY and CDR2 FYNNEI. CDR3 size: 16 residues. CDR3 sequence: CASNRLGQGTYNEQFF. Written as DNA, the CDR3 is TGTGCCAGCAATCGACTTGGACAGGGGACCTACAATGAGCAGTTCTTC.

This clone was counted a few times. The chain combines TRBV5-1 with TRBJ1-2; 9 bases agree with TRBD1. CDR3 length: 14 amino acids. The V and J ends lost 0 bases and 5 bases, in that order; junction bases with no gene match: 2. Germline V gene sequence: CDR1 SGHRS, CDR2 YFSETQ. CDR3 in amino acids: CASSLEQGAYGYTF. CDR3 nucleotide sequence: TGCGCCAGCAGCTTGGAACAGGGGGCTTATGGCTACACCTTC. Full variable domain (missing parts from reference TRBV5-1 and TRBJ1-2): KAGVTQTPRYLIKTRGQQVTLSCSPISGHRSVSWYQQTPGQGLQFLFEYFSETQRNKGNFPGRFSGRQFSNSRSEMNVSTLELGDSALYLCASSLEQGAYGYTFGSGTRLTVV.

The V call is TRBV7-9, the J call TRBJ2-7; D is perhaps TRBD1 (6 bases). In germline, CDR1 is SEHNR, CDR2 FQNEAQ (reference sequence). V shed 5 bases and J shed 6 bases, with 14 bases lying between them. This CDR3 region has 13 residues. The CDR3 is CASSPPSGVEQYF. For the CDR3, the DNA is TGTGCCAGCAGCCCCCCTTCAGGGGTCGAGCAGTACTTC.

The chain combines TRBV6-5 with TRBJ1-2; no reliable D call. Germline CDR1 and CDR2: MNHEY and SVGAGI. This CDR3 region has 11 residues. V was shortened by 4 bases and J by 4 bases, with 4 bases between the two germline ends. Here the CDR3 reads CASSSVYGYTF. The CDR3 coding sequence is TGTGCCAGCAGTTCCGTCTATGGCTACACCTTC.

This chain uses TRBV27 with TRBJ1-4; D call uncertain. Germline V gene data show CDR1 as MNHEY and CDR2 as SMNVEV (reference sequence). V was trimmed by 6 bases and J by 0 bases, leaving 8 bases between them. This CDR3 has 14 amino acids. CDR3 coding DNA: TGTGCCAGCAGCTTCAGTGCAACTAATGAAAAACTGTTTTTT. Translation gives CASSFSATNEKLFF.

The chain employs TRBV9 and TRBJ1-1; D is uncertain. Germline loops: CDR1 SGDLS, CDR2 YYNGEE. The CDR3 extends over 14 amino acids. V shed 0 bases and J shed 1 base, with 7 bases lying between them. The CDR3 spells CASSVGGPNTEAFF. The CDR3 DNA reads as TGTGCCAGCAGCGTAGGCGGGCCGAACACTGAAGCTTTCTTT.

The sample holds a few counts of this clone. The CDR3, as DNA: TGTGCCAGCAGCCAAGAGGGGCAGGCCATGAACACTGAAGCTTTCTTT. As protein: CASSQEGQAMNTEAFF. This rearrangement joins TRBV3-1 (or the pseudogene TRBV3-2) to TRBJ1-1, with a weak D call TRBD1 (5 bases). The CDR3 runs to 16 residues. Looked up from germline, CDR1 is LGHDT and CDR2 is YNNKEL (reference sequence). V was shortened by 0 bases and J by 0 bases, with 11 bases between the two germline ends.

V usage is TRBV7-2 and J usage is TRBJ2-2; D may be TRBD1 (5 bases). V shed 0 bases and J shed 5 bases, with 7 bases lying between them. The CDR3 length is 14 residues. Germline V CDR1 and CDR2: SGHTA, FQGNSA. CDR3 sequence: CASSLARATGELFF. The CDR3 DNA reads TGTGCCAGCAGCTTAGCCAGGGCAACCGGGGAGCTGTTTTTT.